These 22 T cell receptor beta chains originate from one sample sequenced in a study of T cells in Graves' hyperthyroidism and ophthalmopathy. Template material for amplifying TCR beta CDR3 regions consisted of RNA transcripts. A set of HTBI primers served as the primers for a first-round RT-PCR of the TCR CDR3. TCRdb passed the multiplex PCR reads through MiXCR, listing each CDR3 protein once. The table lists fewer than 700,000 distinct CDR3 sequences, 16% of them singletons. The sequenced sample consisted of blood. These receptors all stem from a woman in her 30s with Graves' hyperthyroidism.

This clonotype was counted between two and nine times. The chain uses TRBV19 and TRBJ2-1, with D perhaps TRBD2 (7 bases). V lost 6 bases and J 3 bases, leaving 18 bases between the germline ends. CDR1 is LNHDA, CDR2 SQIVND, per germline (reference sequence). The CDR3 is 16 residues long. The DNA for the CDR3 is TGTGCCAGTAGCCCGGCGGGGGCGGGATTCTACAATGAGCAGTTCTTC. Residues: CASSPAGAGFYNEQFF.

This clonotype appeared many times. The CDR3 region has the DNA TGTGCCAGCAGCCTCCTGAGAGACCGCTATGGCTACACCTTC. Its protein product is CASSLLRDRYGYTF. The rearrangement joins TRBV7-9 to TRBJ1-2; unclear D gene. The CDR3 has 14 residues. V lost 5 bases and J lost 4, with 14 bases in between. Germline V CDR1 and CDR2: SEHNR, FQNEAQ (reference sequence).

The chain is built from TRBV15 and TRBJ2-2, with TRBD2 matching 10 bases. Germline V gives CDR1 LNHNV, CDR2 YYDKDF (reference sequence). There are 19 residues in the CDR3. J lost 5 bases, V lost 1 base, and 13 bases had no gene match. The CDR3 DNA is TGTGCCACCAGCAGAGGTACCCCGGCTAGCGGGAGTTGGACCGGGGAGCTGTTTTTT. It encodes CATSRGTPASGSWTGELFF. Filled out from reference TRBV15 and TRBJ2-2, the complete variable domain reads DAMVIQNPRYQVTQFGKPVTLSCSQTLNHNVMYWYQQKSSQAPKLLFHYYDKDFNNEADTPDNFQSRRPNTSFCFLDIRSPGLGDTAMYLCATSRGTPASGSWTGELFFGEGSRLTVL.

This clonotype was detected many times. This chain's CDR3 is CSARGDPKRNTEAFF. The CDR3 DNA reads TGCAGTGCTAGGGGGGACCCAAAGAGGAACACTGAAGCTTTCTTT. The chain has TRBV20-1 and TRBJ1-1, with a weak D call TRBD1 (5 bases). V was clipped by 3 bases and J by 1 base, with 15 bases between them. The CDR3 is 15 amino acids. The germline gives CDR1 DFQATT, CDR2 SNEGSKA (reference sequence).

Ten or more counts support this clonotype. The CDR3 sequence is CSAKTSGDFYEQYF. CDR3 DNA: TGCAGTGCTAAGACTAGCGGAGATTTCTACGAGCAGTACTTC. V gene TRBV20-1 combines with J gene TRBJ2-7; 9 bases are shared with TRBD2. The junction had 7 bases not matched to a gene; V was cut back by 4 bases and J by 3 bases. The CDR3 spans 14 residues. The germline CDR1 and CDR2 sequences are DFQATT and SNEGSKA (reference sequence).

This clonotype was observed many times. The V gene is TRBV5-5, the J gene TRBJ2-3; D may be TRBD1 (5 bases). CDR1 and CDR2 from the germline V gene are SGHKS and YYEKEE (reference sequence). The CDR3 is 15 amino acids. Trimming removed 0 bases at V and 0 bases at J, with 8 bases between. In DNA form, the CDR3 reads TGTGCCAGCAGCTTGGGGGGCATTAGCACAGATACGCAGTATTTT. Protein sequence: CASSLGGISTDTQYF. Complete variable domain (other parts from reference TRBV5-5 and TRBJ2-3): DAGVTQSPTHLIKTRGQQVTLRCSPISGHKSVSWYQQVLGQGPQFIFQYYEKEERGRGNFPDRFSARQFPNYSSELNVNALLLGDSALYLCASSLGGISTDTQYFGPGTRLTVL.

This clonotype was detected only a few times. The genes are TRBV6-2 or TRBV6-3 and TRBJ2-7; 7 bases match TRBD2. Germline V gene sequence: CDR1 MNHEY, CDR2 SVGEGT. The ends lost 5 bases at V and 4 bases at J; junction bases unmatched: 11. This CDR3 is built from 15 residues. The CDR3 loop is CASSRYPTGGYEQYF. In nucleotides, the CDR3 is TGTGCCAGCAGTCGGTACCCTACCGGGGGGTACGAGCAGTACTTC.

V usage is TRBV15 and J usage is TRBJ2-6; possibly TRBD2 for D (6 bases). The germline V gene encodes CDR1 LNHNV and CDR2 YYDKDF (reference sequence). The CDR3 contains 15 residues. V gave up 3 bases and J gave up 1 base, with 7 bases separating them. The CDR3 DNA reads TGTGCCACCAGCAGCAGCGGGTCTGGGGCCAACGTCCTGACTTTC. The encoded protein is CATSSSGSGANVLTF.

This clonotype was counted at least ten times. The chain recombines TRBV2 with TRBJ1-1; 8 nucleotides align to TRBD1. CDR1 is SNHLY and CDR2 is FYNNEI in the germline V gene. J lost 2 bases, V lost 9 bases, and 11 bases had no gene match. This CDR3 region has 15 residues. The CDR3 reads CASLQGAGFNTEAFF. The CDR3 DNA is TGTGCCAGTCTTCAGGGGGCCGGATTTAACACTGAAGCTTTCTTT.

In this sample, this clonotype turned up many times. J is TRBJ2-1 and V is TRBV7-9; D gene unclear. CDR1 SEHNR and CDR2 FQNEAQ come from the germline V gene (reference sequence). V lost 1 base and J 9 bases, leaving 13 bases between the germline ends. The CDR3 is made up of 14 amino acids. The CDR3: CASSLGEVWSEQFF. The CDR3 DNA reads as TGTGCCAGCAGCTTAGGGGAAGTGTGGAGTGAGCAGTTCTTC.

Only a few counts were recorded for this clonotype. V and J are TRBV7-2 and TRBJ1-4, with D possibly matching TRBD1 (5 bases). Between the trimmed V and J ends, which lost 2 bases and 7 bases, there was a span of 14 bases. This CDR3 is built from 15 residues. Germline V CDR1 and CDR2: SGHTA, FQGNSA. The CDR3, as DNA: TGTGCCAGCAGCTTAAGTTCAGGGAGTGGTGAAAAACTGTTTTTT. This gives the protein CASSLSSGSGEKLFF.

This clonotype was detected ten times or more. The chain recombines TRBV28 with TRBJ1-1; D perhaps matches TRBD1 (5 bases). The CDR3 contains 14 residues. Per the germline V gene, CDR1 is MDHEN and CDR2 is SYDVKM. V dropped 3 bases and J dropped 4 bases, with 12 bases sitting between them. The CDR3 region is CASSLWGESTEAFF. CDR3 DNA: TGTGCCAGCAGTTTGTGGGGGGAGAGCACTGAAGCTTTCTTT.

This clonotype was seen a few times. V is TRBV19 and J is TRBJ2-7, with D perhaps matching TRBD2 (6 bases). Germline CDR1 is LNHDA and CDR2 is SQIVND (reference sequence). The V end lost 7 bases, the J end lost 0 bases, and 16 bases lay between the germline ends. The CDR3 spans 15 residues. CDR3 DNA sequence: TGTGCCAGTAAAACCGGGACTCCGAGCTCCTACGAGCAGTACTTC. This codes for CASKTGTPSSYEQYF.

This clonotype was counted between two and nine times. This chain links TRBV30 with TRBJ1-5; D ambiguous. V lost 2 bases and J 1 base, leaving 9 bases between the germline ends. The germline CDR1 and CDR2 sequences are GTSNPN and SVGIG (reference sequence). The CDR3 is made up of 14 amino acids. The CDR3 here is CAWSSTASNQPQHF. In nucleotides, the CDR3 is TGTGCCTGGAGTAGTACAGCGAGCAATCAGCCCCAGCATTTT.

This clonotype was seen many times. V gene TRBV5-4 combines with J gene TRBJ2-7; a weak D match, TRBD1 (5 bases). The germline V gene encodes CDR1 SGHNT and CDR2 YYREEE (reference sequence). V lost 3 bases to trimming and J lost 6 bases, with 16 bases between them. The CDR3 extends over 14 amino acids. In nucleotides, the CDR3 is TGTGCCAGCAGCTCGTACCAGGGAACAGCCGAGCAGTACTTC. It encodes CASSSYQGTAEQYF.

The chain uses TRBV19 and TRBJ2-2, with TRBD1 matching over 7 bases. The germline V gene encodes CDR1 LNHDA and CDR2 SQIVND (reference sequence). This CDR3 comprises 14 residues. Trimming at V came to 7 bases and at J to 5 bases, leaving 7 bases not matched to a gene. In nucleotides, the CDR3 is TGTGCCAGTACAGACAGGGCTGGGACCGGGGAGCTGTTTTTT. This codes for CASTDRAGTGELFF.

Many counts were recorded for this clonotype. J is TRBJ1-1 and V is TRBV11-2; 8 bases are shared with TRBD1. From germline, CDR1 is SGHAT and CDR2 FQNNGV. V shed 1 base, J shed 11 bases, and the junction held 9 bases outside the gene matches. CDR3 length equals 14 residues. CDR3 in amino acids: CASSLVGGRQGAFF. CDR3 nucleotide sequence: TGTGCCAGCAGCTTAGTGGGGGGAAGACAGGGGGCTTTCTTT.

In this sample, this clonotype turned up a few times. The V gene is TRBV5-1, the J gene TRBJ1-4; tentatively, D is TRBD1 (5 bases). The CDR3 is 13 amino acids. The germline V gene encodes CDR1 SGHRS and CDR2 YFSETQ. The germline V and J ends were trimmed by 5 bases and 8 bases, with 13 bases remaining between them. CDR3 sequence (DNA): TGCGCCAGCAGAAAAGGGACCGAGGAAAAACTGTTTTTT. Translating gives CASRKGTEEKLFF.

This clonotype was observed many times. The chain is built from TRBV2 and TRBJ1-5, with TRBD1 as a possible D gene (5 bases). Trimming cost V 4 bases and J 0 bases, with 7 bases left between them. The CDR3 is made up of 14 amino acids. Germline lookup yields CDR1 SNHLY and CDR2 FYNNEI. As DNA, the CDR3 is TGTGCCAGCAGTGGGGGGTATAGCAATCAGCCCCAGCATTTT. It is translated as CASSGGYSNQPQHF.

This clonotype was detected only a few times. J is TRBJ1-1 and V is TRBV6-1, with D hard to call. CDR1 is MNHNS, CDR2 SASEGT, per germline. The CDR3 sequence is 16 residues long. The V and J ends lost 1 base and 0 bases respectively, with 12 bases between them. The CDR3: CASSEVTGPMNTEAFF. As DNA, the CDR3 is TGTGCCAGCAGTGAAGTAACCGGGCCTATGAACACTGAAGCTTTCTTT.

This clonotype was seen many times. The rearrangement joins TRBV2 to TRBJ2-3; 8 bases are shared with TRBD2. Germline V gene data show CDR1 as SNHLY and CDR2 as FYNNEI. The CDR3 consists of 15 residues. V lost 11 bases, J lost 2 bases, and 12 bases stayed unmatched. Here the CDR3 DNA reads TGTGCCGGAAGGTCACTAGCGGAGCACACAGATACGCAGTATTTT. Protein: CAGRSLAEHTDTQYF.

This clonotype came up many times. The V and J genes are TRBV20-1 and TRBJ2-5, with TRBD2 matching over 10 bases. The CDR3 contains 16 residues. With V trimmed by 3 bases and J by 7 bases, 14 bases remained unmatched. The germline CDR1 and CDR2 sequences are DFQATT and SNEGSKA (reference sequence). CDR3 nucleotides: TGCAGTGCTAGGCAGACGGGACTAGCGTTGGAGGGGACCCAGTACTTC. Protein sequence: CSARQTGLALEGTQYF.